These T cell receptor beta chains were read from a single sample in a study of OX40 agonist ivuxolimab in advanced cancers. Clones were read by immunoSEQ multiplex PCR, and TCRdb kept only the in-frame ones, dropping some. The sample includes 78,000 or so clones, around 90% of them seen just once. The source material was CD4+ or CD8+ T cells sorted from blood, sampled in a trial of the OX40 agonist ivuxolimab. Receptors were obtained from an adult with an advanced solid tumor such as melanoma, head and neck, liver or kidney cancer. Each CDR3 is given with its conserved first and last residue. The order of the fields is CDR3 DNA, CDR3 protein, V gene, D gene, J gene, clone size. D genes are given only for firm matches. Some rows mark clone size as missing; the rest say once, few, many or name a class of expanded clone.

CDR3 DNA: TGTGCCCTCCGCGAGGACACCAACAATGAGCAGTTCTTC; CDR3 protein: CALREDTNNEQFF; V gene: TRBV7-2; D gene: -; J gene: TRBJ2-1; clone size: -
CDR3 DNA: TGTGCCAGCAGGAAAAACAACGAGCAGTACTTC; CDR3 protein: CASRKNNEQYF; V gene: TRBV27; D gene: -; J gene: TRBJ2-7; clone size: -
CDR3 DNA: TGTGCCAGCAGCCTCCAGGCTAACTGGGAGGGCACTGAAGCTTTCTTT; CDR3 protein: CASSLQANWEGTEAFF; V gene: TRBV7-8; D gene: -; J gene: TRBJ1-1; clone size: -
CDR3 DNA: TGCGCCAGCAGCCAAGATGCGGCGGGGGCCGACGAGCAGTACTTC; CDR3 protein: CASSQDAAGADEQYF; V gene: TRBV4-3; D gene: -; J gene: TRBJ2-7; clone size: -
CDR3 DNA: TGTGCCAGCAGTGACTCGGAACGATCCTTCGGGGGAAGGGCCTACGAGCAGTACTTC; CDR3 protein: CASSDSERSFGGRAYEQYF; V gene: TRBV6-4; D gene: -; J gene: TRBJ2-7; clone size: -
CDR3 DNA: TGTGCCAGCAGCTTAAGTTTTAGCGGGGGGGCCTTGGATACGCAGTATTTT; CDR3 protein: CASSLSFSGGALDTQYF; V gene: TRBV7-8; D gene: TRBD2; J gene: TRBJ2-3; clone size: -
CDR3 DNA: TGTGCCAGCAAGGCAGGGGTTTATGAAAAACTGTTTTTT; CDR3 protein: CASKAGVYEKLFF; V gene: TRBV6-1; D gene: -; J gene: TRBJ1-4; clone size: -
CDR3 DNA: TGTGCCAGCAGCTCCGACGGGGCTAGCGGGGGGAGCACCGGGGAGCTGTTTTTT; CDR3 protein: CASSSDGASGGSTGELFF; V gene: TRBV13; D gene: TRBD2; J gene: TRBJ2-2; clone size: -
CDR3 DNA: TGCAGTGCTAGTTTGAACACTGAAGCTTTCTTT; CDR3 protein: CSASLNTEAFF; V gene: TRBV20-1; D gene: -; J gene: TRBJ1-1; clone size: -
CDR3 DNA: TGTGCCTGGCATCAACGGTTAAAAGCCGAGAACACCATATATTTT; CDR3 protein: CAWHQRLKAENTIYF; V gene: TRBV30; D gene: -; J gene: TRBJ1-3; clone size: -
CDR3 DNA: TGTGCCAGCAGCTTAGAATTCACACGAAACCTTCAAGAGACCCAGTACTTC; CDR3 protein: CASSLEFTRNLQETQYF; V gene: TRBV7-2; D gene: -; J gene: TRBJ2-5; clone size: -
CDR3 DNA: TGTGCCAGCAGCGAAACCGGGACACTAAGCTATGGCTACACCTTC; CDR3 protein: CASSETGTLSYGYTF; V gene: TRBV9; D gene: -; J gene: TRBJ1-2; clone size: -
CDR3 DNA: TGTGCCAGCAGTCTCGGACAGGGCTGGGAGCAGTTCTTC; CDR3 protein: CASSLGQGWEQFF; V gene: TRBV7-9; D gene: TRBD1; J gene: TRBJ2-1; clone size: -
CDR3 DNA: TGTGCCAGCAGTGGAGGGACAGTCATGGACTACGAGCAGTACTTC; CDR3 protein: CASSGGTVMDYEQYF; V gene: TRBV9; D gene: -; J gene: TRBJ2-7; clone size: -
CDR3 DNA: TGTGCCAGCAGCCGTGACAGTTTTAGCTATAGCAATCAGCCCCAGCATTTT; CDR3 protein: CASSRDSFSYSNQPQHF; V gene: TRBV7-2; D gene: -; J gene: TRBJ1-5; clone size: -
CDR3 DNA: TGCGCCAGCAGCCCCGGGACAGGGGATCGTGGCTACACCTTC; CDR3 protein: CASSPGTGDRGYTF; V gene: TRBV5-1; D gene: TRBD1; J gene: TRBJ1-2; clone size: -
CDR3 DNA: TGTGCCAGCAGCTCCCGGGCAGAACTCTACAATGAGCAGTTCTTC; CDR3 protein: CASSSRAELYNEQFF; V gene: TRBV5-6; D gene: -; J gene: TRBJ2-1; clone size: -
CDR3 DNA: TGCGCCAGCAGCCAAGATCAGGGGTCTAACTATGGCTACACCTTC; CDR3 protein: CASSQDQGSNYGYTF; V gene: TRBV4-3; D gene: -; J gene: TRBJ1-2; clone size: -
CDR3 DNA: TGTGCCAGCAGCTCCGAGGATGTGGCCAAAAACATTCAGTACTTC; CDR3 protein: CASSSEDVAKNIQYF; V gene: TRBV7-9; D gene: -; J gene: TRBJ2-4; clone size: -
CDR3 DNA: TGCAGCGTTGAAGGGGCCGGGGGGGCCTCCTACAATGAGCAGTTCTTC; CDR3 protein: CSVEGAGGASYNEQFF; V gene: TRBV29-1; D gene: TRBD2; J gene: TRBJ2-1; clone size: -
CDR3 DNA: TGTGCCAGCAGTTTAGACACGGATATGGACAATGAGCAGTTCTTC; CDR3 protein: CASSLDTDMDNEQFF; V gene: TRBV28; D gene: -; J gene: TRBJ2-1; clone size: -
CDR3 DNA: TGCGCCAGCAGCCAAGCCGCCGGGACAGGGAACATTCAGTACTTC; CDR3 protein: CASSQAAGTGNIQYF; V gene: TRBV4-1; D gene: TRBD1; J gene: TRBJ2-4; clone size: -
CDR3 DNA: TGCGCCAGCAGCCAAGAGTCGACAGGGCTCTATGGCTACACCTTC; CDR3 protein: CASSQESTGLYGYTF; V gene: TRBV4-1; D gene: TRBD1; J gene: TRBJ1-2; clone size: -
CDR3 DNA: TGTGCCTGGAGTGCCACAGTGAACACTGAAGCTTTCTTT; CDR3 protein: CAWSATVNTEAFF; V gene: TRBV30; D gene: -; J gene: TRBJ1-1; clone size: few
CDR3 DNA: TGTGCCACTATACAGTGGAACTATGGCTACACCTTC; CDR3 protein: CATIQWNYGYTF; V gene: TRBV6-1; D gene: -; J gene: TRBJ1-2; clone size: -
CDR3 DNA: TGTGCCAGCAGCTTGGAGGCGACCTCCTACGAGCAGTACTTC; CDR3 protein: CASSLEATSYEQYF; V gene: TRBV5-6; D gene: -; J gene: TRBJ2-7; clone size: once
CDR3 DNA: TGTGCCAGCAGCCCCAGGGGGATCGGGGAGCTGTTTTTT; CDR3 protein: CASSPRGIGELFF; V gene: TRBV13; D gene: TRBD1; J gene: TRBJ2-2; clone size: once
CDR3 DNA: TGCGCCAGCAGTGCCTCGGGGGGGACAGCCTACAATGAGCAGTTCTTC; CDR3 protein: CASSASGGTAYNEQFF; V gene: TRBV10-1; D gene: -; J gene: TRBJ2-1; clone size: few
CDR3 DNA: TGTGCCAGCAGTTTATCAATCGGTTCACCCCTCCACTTT; CDR3 protein: CASSLSIGSPLHF; V gene: TRBV27; D gene: -; J gene: TRBJ1-6; clone size: -
CDR3 DNA: TGTGCCAGCAGCTTAGGACAGCCCTACGAGCAGTACTTC; CDR3 protein: CASSLGQPYEQYF; V gene: TRBV11-2; D gene: -; J gene: TRBJ2-7; clone size: -
CDR3 DNA: TGTGCCAGCAGCTTAGCGCTAAACGGCAGTACGGATGAGCAGTTCTTC; CDR3 protein: CASSLALNGSTDEQFF; V gene: TRBV7-9; D gene: -; J gene: TRBJ2-1; clone size: -
CDR3 DNA: TGTGCCAGCAGTGACCTATCTGGGGCCAACGTCCTGACTTTC; CDR3 protein: CASSDLSGANVLTF; V gene: TRBV6-1; D gene: -; J gene: TRBJ2-6; clone size: -
CDR3 DNA: TGTGCCAGCAGCGTAGCCCCCCATTACGAGCAGTACTTC; CDR3 protein: CASSVAPHYEQYF; V gene: TRBV9; D gene: -; J gene: TRBJ2-7; clone size: once
CDR3 DNA: TGTGCCAGCAGCGTCGGGAGACAGTCCGAGCAGTACTTC; CDR3 protein: CASSVGRQSEQYF; V gene: TRBV9; D gene: -; J gene: TRBJ2-7; clone size: -
CDR3 DNA: TGTGCCAGCAGACCTAGCGGGGGGGCCTACAATGAGCAGTTCTTC; CDR3 protein: CASRPSGGAYNEQFF; V gene: TRBV6-1; D gene: TRBD2; J gene: TRBJ2-1; clone size: -
CDR3 DNA: TGTGCCAGCAGTTTAAGGCAGGGTGAGTTTCCCTACGAGCAGTACTTC; CDR3 protein: CASSLRQGEFPYEQYF; V gene: TRBV27; D gene: -; J gene: TRBJ2-7; clone size: -
CDR3 DNA: TGTGCCAGCAGCGCCGGACAGGGGGCCACTGAAGCTTTCTTT; CDR3 protein: CASSAGQGATEAFF; V gene: TRBV9; D gene: TRBD1; J gene: TRBJ1-1; clone size: -
CDR3 DNA: TGCGCCAGCAGCTACGACGTCCAGGGGATCCCGTCTAGCACAGATACGCAGTATTTT; CDR3 protein: CASSYDVQGIPSSTDTQYF; V gene: TRBV5-1; D gene: -; J gene: TRBJ2-3; clone size: -
CDR3 DNA: TGTGCCAGCAGCGGGTCCGGGACAGCCTACAATGAGCAGTTCTTC; CDR3 protein: CASSGSGTAYNEQFF; V gene: TRBV9; D gene: TRBD1; J gene: TRBJ2-1; clone size: once
CDR3 DNA: TGTGCCAGCAGCTTGCGCGACAGGGGGCCTGAAGCTTTCTTT; CDR3 protein: CASSLRDRGPEAFF; V gene: TRBV11-2; D gene: TRBD1; J gene: TRBJ1-1; clone size: -
CDR3 DNA: TGTGCCAGCAGCGAGGGAATGAACACTGAAGCTTTCTTT; CDR3 protein: CASSEGMNTEAFF; V gene: TRBV7-6; D gene: -; J gene: TRBJ1-1; clone size: -
CDR3 DNA: TGTGCCAGCAGCTTAGAGGGGGTTAGCTCCTACGAGCAGTACTTC; CDR3 protein: CASSLEGVSSYEQYF; V gene: TRBV7-8; D gene: -; J gene: TRBJ2-7; clone size: -